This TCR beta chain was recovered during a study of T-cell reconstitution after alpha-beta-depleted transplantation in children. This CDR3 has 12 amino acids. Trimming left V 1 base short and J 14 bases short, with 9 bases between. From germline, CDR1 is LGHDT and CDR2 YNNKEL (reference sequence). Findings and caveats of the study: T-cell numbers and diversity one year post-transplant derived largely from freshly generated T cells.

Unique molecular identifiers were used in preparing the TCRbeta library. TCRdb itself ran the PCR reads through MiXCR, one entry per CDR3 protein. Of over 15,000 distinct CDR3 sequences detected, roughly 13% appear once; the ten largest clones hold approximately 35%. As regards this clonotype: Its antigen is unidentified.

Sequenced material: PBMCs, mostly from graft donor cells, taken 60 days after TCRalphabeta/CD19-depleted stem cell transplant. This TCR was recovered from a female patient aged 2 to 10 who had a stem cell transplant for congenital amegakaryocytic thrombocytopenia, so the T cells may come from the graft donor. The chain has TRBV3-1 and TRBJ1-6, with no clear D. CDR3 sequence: CASSQGLGALHF. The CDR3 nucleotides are TGTGCCAGCAGCCAAGGCCTCGGTGCCCTCCACTTT.